One TCR beta chain is described in this entry. Its specificity is unknown. One entry per CDR3 protein, without DNA, is what TCRdb gives after re-calling the 5' RACE reads. The sample yields about 210,000 distinct CDR3 sequences, of which the top ten take up around 1.5%. The data are from a study of monozygotic twins with inflammatory bowel disease. Study-wide results and limits: Clonotype sharing was lower in IBD patients than healthy twins, most markedly with disease activity. Concordant and discordant twins showed no difference in repertoire similarity, possibly from limited power. A single strong IBD-associated signal or clonotype was not supported by the findings.

CDR1 and CDR2 from the germline V gene are SGHRS and YFSETQ. The CDR3 runs 15 residues. The chain uses TRBV5-1 and TRBJ2-4; without DNA, the TCRdb call of TRBD2 cannot be checked. The sample was blood. The origin of this receptor is a human donor with ulcerative colitis or Crohn's disease, or a healthy co-twin of an affected twin (not recorded which). CDR3: CASSGGLAGENIQYF.